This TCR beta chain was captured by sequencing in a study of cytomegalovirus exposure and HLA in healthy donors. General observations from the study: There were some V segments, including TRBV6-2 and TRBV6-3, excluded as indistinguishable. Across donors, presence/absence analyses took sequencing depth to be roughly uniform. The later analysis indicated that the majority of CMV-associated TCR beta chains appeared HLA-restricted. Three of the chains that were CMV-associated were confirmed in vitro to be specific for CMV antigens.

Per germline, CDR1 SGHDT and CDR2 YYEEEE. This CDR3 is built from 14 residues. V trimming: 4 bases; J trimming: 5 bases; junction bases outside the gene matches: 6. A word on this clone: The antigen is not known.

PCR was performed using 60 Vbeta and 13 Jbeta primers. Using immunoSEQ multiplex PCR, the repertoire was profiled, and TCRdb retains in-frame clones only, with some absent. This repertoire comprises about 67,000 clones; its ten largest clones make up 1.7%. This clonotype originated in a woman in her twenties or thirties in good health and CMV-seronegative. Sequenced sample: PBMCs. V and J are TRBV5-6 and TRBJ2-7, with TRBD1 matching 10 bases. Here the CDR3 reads CASSPGQGRHEQYF. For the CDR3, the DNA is TGTGCCAGCAGCCCGGGACAGGGGAGGCACGAGCAGTACTTC.